Listed below are T cell receptor beta chains from one sample, sequenced in a study of cytomegalovirus exposure and HLA in healthy donors. Sequenced by immunoSEQ multiplex PCR; TCRdb stores in-frame clones only, minus some. This repertoire comprises some 120,000 clones; its ten largest clones make up about 3.5%. Sequencing used PBMCs. These receptors were taken from a man aged 18 to 29 in good health and CMV-seronegative. Both conserved end residues are part of each CDR3. Each record gives: CDR3 protein, CDR3 DNA, J gene, D gene, V gene. A D gene is named only where the DNA matches it firmly.

CASSSGGAGTQYF	TGCGCCAGCAGCTCGGGGGGGGCGGGGACGCAGTATTTT	TRBJ2-3	TRBD2	TRBV5-1
CASSLPDQETQYF	TGTGCCAGCAGCTTGCCGGACCAAGAGACCCAGTACTTC	TRBJ2-5	NA	TRBV5-5
CASSFTIDRFTPLHF	TGTGCCAGCAGCTTTACCATTGACAGGTTTACACCCCTCCACTTT	TRBJ1-6	NA	TRBV11-2
CASSYRDSNYGYTF	TGTGCCAGCAGTTATCGGGACAGCAACTATGGCTACACCTTC	TRBJ1-2	TRBD1	TRBV6-5
CASSESGDTQYF	TGTGCCAGCAGTGAGAGTGGAGATACGCAGTATTTT	TRBJ2-3	NA	TRBV6-1
CASSEDLGRQTQYF	TGTGCCAGCAGTGAAGATTTGGGGCGTCAGACCCAGTACTTC	TRBJ2-5	NA	TRBV6-1
CASSGRTGGYGYTF	TGTGCCAGCAGTGGCCGGACAGGGGGGTATGGCTACACCTTC	TRBJ1-2	TRBD1	TRBV2
CASSPLRDRSTEAFF	TGTGCCAGCTCACCGCTGCGGGACAGATCCACTGAAGCTTTCTTT	TRBJ1-1	TRBD1	TRBV18
CSVVILYEQYF	TGCAGCGTTGTAATCCTCTACGAGCAGTACTTC	TRBJ2-7	NA	TRBV29-1
CASSQTSAVPYEQYF	TGTGCCAGCAGTCAGACTAGCGCTGTACCCTACGAGCAGTACTTC	TRBJ2-7	TRBD2	TRBV7-2
CASSASGGRETQYF	TGTGCCAGCAGTGCTAGCGGGGGTCGAGAGACCCAGTACTTC	TRBJ2-5	TRBD2	TRBV7-8
CASSLGTDSNQPQHF	TGTGCCAGCAGCCTTGGGACAGATAGCAATCAGCCCCAGCATTTT	TRBJ1-5	TRBD1	TRBV7-9
CASGGAGDTGELFF	TGTGCCAGCGGGGGGGCAGGGGACACCGGGGAGCTGTTTTTT	TRBJ2-2	NA	TRBV2
CASGLVRRPGFQPQHF	TGTGCTAGTGGTTTGGTTCGTCGGCCAGGTTTTCAGCCCCAGCATTTT	TRBJ1-5	NA	TRBV12-5
CASSDRSLPSGNTIYF	TGTGCCAGCAGTGATCGGTCCCTACCGTCTGGAAACACCATATATTTT	TRBJ1-3	NA	TRBV2
CASSSYHSTEAFF	TGTGCCAGTAGTTCGTACCACAGCACTGAAGCTTTCTTT	TRBJ1-1	NA	TRBV19
CASSRDSNYGYTF	TGTGCCAGCAGCAGGGACAGTAACTATGGCTACACCTTC	TRBJ1-2	TRBD1	TRBV28
CASTFGGSMNTEAFF	TGTGCCAGCACTTTTGGGGGCAGTATGAACACTGAAGCTTTCTTT	TRBJ1-1	NA	TRBV5-4
CASSLVGRVDATNEKLFF	TGTGCCAGCAGCTTAGTCGGGAGGGTGGATGCAACTAATGAAAAACTGTTTTTT	TRBJ1-4	NA	TRBV7-9
CASSSGTGGSYEQYF	TGTGCCAGCAGCTCCGGGACAGGGGGCTCCTACGAGCAGTACTTC	TRBJ2-7	TRBD1	TRBV5-6
CASSLGQVSSYEQYF	TGTGCCAGCAGCTTGGGACAGGTGAGCTCCTACGAGCAGTACTTC	TRBJ2-7	TRBD1	TRBV11-2
CASSDYRLNTEAFF	TGTGCCAGCAGTGATTACAGACTGAACACTGAAGCTTTCTTT	TRBJ1-1	NA	TRBV6-1
CASSVQGLAGRSEQFF	TGTGCTAGCAGCGTTCAGGGACTAGCGGGGAGGTCTGAGCAGTTCTTC	TRBJ2-1	TRBD2	TRBV7-7
CSVGRGLSYEQYF	TGCAGCGTTGGTAGGGGTCTCTCCTACGAGCAGTACTTC	TRBJ2-7	NA	TRBV29-1
CASSSHRGTRTYEQYF	TGTGCCAGCAGTTCCCACCGAGGGACACGGACCTACGAGCAGTACTTC	TRBJ2-7	NA	TRBV27
CASSSSGGTGTEAFF	TGCGCCAGCAGCTCATCAGGGGGCACAGGGACTGAAGCTTTCTTT	TRBJ1-1	TRBD1	TRBV5-1
CATSRDRDNEQFF	TGTGCCACCAGCCGGGACAGGGATAATGAGCAGTTCTTC	TRBJ2-1	TRBD1	TRBV15
CASSLAGFAGELFF	TGTGCCAGCAGCTTAGCGGGTTTCGCCGGGGAGCTGTTTTTT	TRBJ2-2	NA	TRBV11-2
CASSLLAGPYNEQFF	TGTGCCAGCAGCCTTCTAGCGGGACCGTACAATGAGCAGTTCTTC	TRBJ2-1	TRBD2	TRBV6-5
CSVEPTGNTEAFF	TGCAGCGTTGAGCCGACAGGGAACACTGAAGCTTTCTTT	TRBJ1-1	NA	TRBV29-1
CASSLGLAGQETQYF	TGTGCCAGCAGCTTGGGACTAGCGGGACAAGAGACCCAGTACTTC	TRBJ2-5	TRBD2	TRBV5-6
CASSERDGGYGYTF	TGTGCCAGCAGCGAACGGGACGGGGGCTATGGCTACACCTTC	TRBJ1-2	NA	TRBV6-1
CASSSSPAASSTGVNTEAFF	TGTGCCAGCAGCTCCTCACCCGCCGCGTCGTCGACAGGGGTAAACACTGAAGCTTTCTTT	TRBJ1-1	TRBD1	TRBV13
CASRFFTSTGTAYNEQFF	TGCGCCAGCAGATTTTTCACCTCTACCGGGACAGCCTACAATGAGCAGTTCTTC	TRBJ2-1	TRBD1	TRBV5-1
CASSPGQGGTYEQYF	TGCGCCAGCAGCCCGGGACAGGGGGGAACCTACGAGCAGTACTTC	TRBJ2-7	TRBD1	TRBV5-1
CASSITRAKNIQYF	TGTGCCAGCAGCATCACGCGAGCCAAAAACATTCAGTACTTC	TRBJ2-4	NA	TRBV7-2
CASSLLPGTSGTLQFF	TGTGCCAGCAGCTTACTTCCCGGGACTAGCGGGACCCTACAGTTCTTC	TRBJ2-1	TRBD2	TRBV7-8
CASRAGTGINQPQHF	TGTGCCAGTAGGGCCGGGACAGGGATTAATCAGCCCCAGCATTTT	TRBJ1-5	TRBD1	TRBV19
CASSQAGLGDRSYEQYF	TGTGCCAGCAGCCAAGCTGGACTAGGAGACCGCTCCTACGAGCAGTACTTC	TRBJ2-7	TRBD2	TRBV14
CASRDSSYNEQFF	TGTGCCAGCCGGGACAGCTCCTACAATGAGCAGTTCTTC	TRBJ2-1	TRBD1	TRBV5-6
CASSLAWLPGTEAFF	TGCGCCAGCAGCTTGGCGTGGCTGCCAGGGACTGAAGCTTTCTTT	TRBJ1-1	NA	TRBV5-1
CAWSVLGRGSYNSPLHF	TGTGCCTGGAGTGTACTCGGCAGGGGGTCCTATAATTCACCCCTCCACTTT	TRBJ1-6	TRBD1	TRBV30
CASSPRGRYNEQFF	TGTGCCAGCAGCCCTCGTGGGAGATACAATGAGCAGTTCTTC	TRBJ2-1	NA	TRBV7-9
CASSLGARDTQYF	TGTGCCAGCAGCTTGGGAGCGCGAGATACGCAGTATTTT	TRBJ2-3	NA	TRBV5-6
CASSPERAEQYF	TGTGCCAGCTCACCAGAGAGGGCCGAGCAGTACTTC	TRBJ2-7	NA	TRBV18
CASGQRGEGSYNEQFF	TGCGCCAGCGGTCAACGCGGGGAGGGATCCTACAATGAGCAGTTCTTC	TRBJ2-1	TRBD2	TRBV5-1
CASTTPRTSLVPDTQYF	TGTGCCAGCACTACCCCCAGGACTAGCCTAGTACCAGATACGCAGTATTTT	TRBJ2-3	TRBD2	TRBV2
CASSISGLAGETQYF	TGTGCCAGCAGTATTTCGGGACTAGCCGGCGAGACCCAGTACTTC	TRBJ2-5	TRBD2	TRBV6-1
CASSEGRGFYEQYF	TGTGCCAGCAGTGAGGGCAGGGGCTTCTACGAGCAGTACTTC	TRBJ2-7	NA	TRBV2
CASSLLRGETQYF	TGTGCCAGCAGTTTACTCCGGGGAGAGACCCAGTACTTC	TRBJ2-5	NA	TRBV27
CASSSADRGHYEQYF	TGCGCCAGCAGCTCGGCAGACAGGGGGCATTACGAGCAGTACTTC	TRBJ2-7	TRBD1	TRBV5-1
CASSLRGWAESNTEAFF	TGTGCCAGCAGCTTGAGGGGCTGGGCAGAGAGTAACACTGAAGCTTTCTTT	TRBJ1-1	NA	TRBV5-6
CASSRDWSSTDTQYF	TGTGCCAGCAGCCGGGACTGGTCTAGCACAGATACGCAGTATTTT	TRBJ2-3	NA	TRBV5-5
CASSEDAANYGYTF	TGTGCCAGCAGTGAAGATGCAGCTAACTATGGCTACACCTTC	TRBJ1-2	NA	TRBV2
CASSDPLGARNTEAFF	TGTGCCAGCAGTGACCCTTTAGGGGCGAGGAACACTGAAGCTTTCTTT	TRBJ1-1	NA	TRBV6-1